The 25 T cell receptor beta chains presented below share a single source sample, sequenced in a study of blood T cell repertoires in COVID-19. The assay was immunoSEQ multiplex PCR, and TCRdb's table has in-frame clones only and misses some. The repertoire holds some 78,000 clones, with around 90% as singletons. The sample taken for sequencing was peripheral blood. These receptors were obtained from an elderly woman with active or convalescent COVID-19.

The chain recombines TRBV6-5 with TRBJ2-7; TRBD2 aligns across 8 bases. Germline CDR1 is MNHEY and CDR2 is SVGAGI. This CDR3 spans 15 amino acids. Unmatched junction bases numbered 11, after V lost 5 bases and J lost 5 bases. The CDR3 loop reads CASSLTEGLVNEQYF. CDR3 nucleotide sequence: TGTGCCAGCAGTCTTACAGAGGGACTAGTGAACGAGCAGTACTTC.

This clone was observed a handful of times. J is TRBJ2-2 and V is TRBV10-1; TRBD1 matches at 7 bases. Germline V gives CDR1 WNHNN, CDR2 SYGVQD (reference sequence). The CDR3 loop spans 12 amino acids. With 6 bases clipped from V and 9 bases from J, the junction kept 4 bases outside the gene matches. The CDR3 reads CASSPGQRELFF. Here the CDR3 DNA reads TGCGCCAGCAGCCCGGGACAGCGGGAGCTGTTTTTT.

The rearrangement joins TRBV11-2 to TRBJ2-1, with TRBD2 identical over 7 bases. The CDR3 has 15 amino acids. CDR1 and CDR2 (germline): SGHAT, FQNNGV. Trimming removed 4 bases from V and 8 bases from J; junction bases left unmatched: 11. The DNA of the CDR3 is TGTGCCAGCAGCTCCTTCGGACTAGTGGGTCATGAGCAGTTCTTC. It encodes CASSSFGLVGHEQFF. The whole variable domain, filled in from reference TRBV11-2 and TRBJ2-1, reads EAGVAQSPRYKIIEKRQSVAFWCNPISGHATLYWYQQILGQGPKLLIQFQNNGVVDDSQLPKDRFSAERLKGVDSTLKIQPAKLEDSAVYLCASSSFGLVGHEQFFGPGTRLTVL.

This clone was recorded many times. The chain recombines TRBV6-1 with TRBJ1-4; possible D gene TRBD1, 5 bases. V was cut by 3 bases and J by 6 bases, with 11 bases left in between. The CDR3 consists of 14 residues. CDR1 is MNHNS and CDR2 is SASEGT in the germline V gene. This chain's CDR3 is CASSDWGRDEKLFF. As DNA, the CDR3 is TGTGCCAGCAGTGATTGGGGGAGGGATGAAAAACTGTTTTTT.

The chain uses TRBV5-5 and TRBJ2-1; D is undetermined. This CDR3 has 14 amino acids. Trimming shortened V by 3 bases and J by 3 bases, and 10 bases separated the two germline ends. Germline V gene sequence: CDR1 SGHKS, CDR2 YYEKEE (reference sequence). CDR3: CASSYGQLYNEQFF. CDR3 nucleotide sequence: TGTGCCAGCAGCTATGGGCAGCTCTACAATGAGCAGTTCTTC.

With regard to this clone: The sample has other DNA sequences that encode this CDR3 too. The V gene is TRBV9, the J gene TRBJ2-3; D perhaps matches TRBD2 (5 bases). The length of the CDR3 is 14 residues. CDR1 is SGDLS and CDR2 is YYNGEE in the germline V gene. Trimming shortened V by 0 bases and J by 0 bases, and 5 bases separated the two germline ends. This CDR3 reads CASSVGESTDTQYF. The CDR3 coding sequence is TGTGCCAGCAGCGTAGGGGAGAGCACAGATACGCAGTATTTT.

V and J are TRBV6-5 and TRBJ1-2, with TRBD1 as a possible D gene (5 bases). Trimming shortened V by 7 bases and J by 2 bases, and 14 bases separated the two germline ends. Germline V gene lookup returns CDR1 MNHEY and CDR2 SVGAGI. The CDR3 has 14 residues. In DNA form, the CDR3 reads TGTGCCAGCACGGACACACCTAGAAACTATGGCTACACCTTC. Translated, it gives CASTDTPRNYGYTF.

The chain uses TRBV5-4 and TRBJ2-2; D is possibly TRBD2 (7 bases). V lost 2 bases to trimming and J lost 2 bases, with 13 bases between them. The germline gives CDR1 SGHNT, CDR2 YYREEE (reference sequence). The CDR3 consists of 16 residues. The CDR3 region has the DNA TGTGCCAGCAGCTTCGCGGGGGCGTATAACACCGGGGAGCTGTTTTTT. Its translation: CASSFAGAYNTGELFF.

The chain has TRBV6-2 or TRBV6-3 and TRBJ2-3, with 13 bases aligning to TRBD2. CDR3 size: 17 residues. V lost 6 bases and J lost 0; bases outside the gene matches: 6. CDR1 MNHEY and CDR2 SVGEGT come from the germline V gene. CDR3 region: CASSPGLAGVSTDTQYF. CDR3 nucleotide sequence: TGTGCCAGCAGCCCCGGACTAGCGGGGGTTAGCACAGATACGCAGTATTTT.

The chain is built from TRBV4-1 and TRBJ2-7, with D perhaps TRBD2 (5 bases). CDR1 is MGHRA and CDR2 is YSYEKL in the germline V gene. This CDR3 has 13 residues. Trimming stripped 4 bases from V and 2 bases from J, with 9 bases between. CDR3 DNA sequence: TGCGCCAGCAGCCTGAGGGTGGCCTACGAGCAGTACTTC. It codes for CASSLRVAYEQYF.

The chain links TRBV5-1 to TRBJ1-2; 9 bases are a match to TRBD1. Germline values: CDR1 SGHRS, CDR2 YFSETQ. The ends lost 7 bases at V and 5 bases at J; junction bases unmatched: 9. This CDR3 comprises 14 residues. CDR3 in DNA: TGCGCCAGCCGCTCTAGGACAGGGGCTTATGGCTACACCTTC. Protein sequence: CASRSRTGAYGYTF.

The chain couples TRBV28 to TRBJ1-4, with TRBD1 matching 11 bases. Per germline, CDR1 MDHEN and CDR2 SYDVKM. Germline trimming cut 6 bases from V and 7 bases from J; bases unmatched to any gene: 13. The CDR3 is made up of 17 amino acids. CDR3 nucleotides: TGTGCCAGCAGCCTCTTAGGTTGGACAGGGGGCGGTGAAAAACTGTTTTTT. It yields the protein CASSLLGWTGGGEKLFF.

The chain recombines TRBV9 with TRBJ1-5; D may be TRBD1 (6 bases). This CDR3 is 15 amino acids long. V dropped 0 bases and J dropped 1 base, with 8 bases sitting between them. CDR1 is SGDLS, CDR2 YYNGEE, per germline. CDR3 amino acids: CASSVGTGSNQPQHF. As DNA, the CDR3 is TGTGCCAGCAGCGTAGGTACAGGGAGCAATCAGCCCCAGCATTTT.

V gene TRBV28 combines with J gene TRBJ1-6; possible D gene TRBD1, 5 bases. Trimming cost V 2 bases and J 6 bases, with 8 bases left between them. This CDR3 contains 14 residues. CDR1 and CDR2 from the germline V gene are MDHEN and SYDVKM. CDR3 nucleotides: TGTGCCAGCAGTTTAAGGCAGGGTAATTCACCCCTCCACTTT. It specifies CASSLRQGNSPLHF.

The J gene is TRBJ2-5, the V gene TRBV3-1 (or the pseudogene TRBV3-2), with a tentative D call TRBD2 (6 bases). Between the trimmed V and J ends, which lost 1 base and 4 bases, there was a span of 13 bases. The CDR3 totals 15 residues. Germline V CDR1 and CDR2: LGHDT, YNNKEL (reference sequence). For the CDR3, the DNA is TGTGCCAGCAGCCAAGTGAACTGGCGGGGAGAGACCCAGTACTTC. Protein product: CASSQVNWRGETQYF.

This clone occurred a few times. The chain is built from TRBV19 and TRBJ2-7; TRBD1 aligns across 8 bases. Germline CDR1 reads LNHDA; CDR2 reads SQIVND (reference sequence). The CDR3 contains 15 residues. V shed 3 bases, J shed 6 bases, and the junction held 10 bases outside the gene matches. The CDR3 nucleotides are TGTGCCAGTAGTATCCAGGGGGCCAGCAGAGCCGAGCAGTACTTC. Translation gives CASSIQGASRAEQYF.

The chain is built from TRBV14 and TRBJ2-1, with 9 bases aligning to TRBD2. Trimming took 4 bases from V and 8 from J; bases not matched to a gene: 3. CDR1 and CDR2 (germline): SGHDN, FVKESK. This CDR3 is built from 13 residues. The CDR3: CASSLLAGDEQFF. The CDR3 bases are TGTGCCAGCAGCCTCTTAGCGGGGGATGAGCAGTTCTTC.

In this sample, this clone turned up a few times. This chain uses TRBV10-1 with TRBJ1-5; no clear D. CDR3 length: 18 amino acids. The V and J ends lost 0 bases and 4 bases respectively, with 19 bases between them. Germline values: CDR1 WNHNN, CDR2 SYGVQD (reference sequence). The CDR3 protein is CASSESTADPRGNQPQHF. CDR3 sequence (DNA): TGCGCCAGCAGTGAGTCGACGGCAGACCCTCGCGGGAATCAGCCCCAGCATTTT.

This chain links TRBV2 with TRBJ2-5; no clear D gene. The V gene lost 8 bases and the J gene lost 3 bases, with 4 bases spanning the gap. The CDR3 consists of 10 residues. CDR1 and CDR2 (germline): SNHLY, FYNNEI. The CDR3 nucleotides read TGTGCCAGCCACAAAGAGACCCAGTACTTC. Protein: CASHKETQYF.

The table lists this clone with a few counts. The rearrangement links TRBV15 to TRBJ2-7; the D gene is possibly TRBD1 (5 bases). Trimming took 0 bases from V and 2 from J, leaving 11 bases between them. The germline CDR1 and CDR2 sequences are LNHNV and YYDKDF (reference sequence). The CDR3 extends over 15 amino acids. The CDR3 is CATSRDTTVTYEQYF. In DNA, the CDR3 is TGTGCCACCAGCAGAGATACGACAGTAACCTACGAGCAGTACTTC.

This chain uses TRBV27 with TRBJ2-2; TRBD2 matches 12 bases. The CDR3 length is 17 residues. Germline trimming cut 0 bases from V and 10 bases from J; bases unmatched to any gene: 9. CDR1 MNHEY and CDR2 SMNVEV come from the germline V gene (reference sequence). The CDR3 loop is CASSLSQASGGAAELFF. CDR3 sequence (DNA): TGTGCCAGCAGTTTATCGCAGGCTAGCGGGGGGGCAGCGGAGCTGTTTTTT.

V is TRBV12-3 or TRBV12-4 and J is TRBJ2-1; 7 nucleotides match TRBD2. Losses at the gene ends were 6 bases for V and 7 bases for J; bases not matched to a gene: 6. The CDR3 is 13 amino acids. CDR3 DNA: TGTGCCAGCAGCCACGGACTAGTGAATGAGCAGTTCTTC. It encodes CASSHGLVNEQFF.

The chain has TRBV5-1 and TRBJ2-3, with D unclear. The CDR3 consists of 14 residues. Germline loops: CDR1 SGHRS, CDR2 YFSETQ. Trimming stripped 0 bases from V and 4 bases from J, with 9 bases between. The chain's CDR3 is CASSLGPNADTQYF. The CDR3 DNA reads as TGCGCCAGCAGCTTGGGCCCTAACGCAGATACGCAGTATTTT.

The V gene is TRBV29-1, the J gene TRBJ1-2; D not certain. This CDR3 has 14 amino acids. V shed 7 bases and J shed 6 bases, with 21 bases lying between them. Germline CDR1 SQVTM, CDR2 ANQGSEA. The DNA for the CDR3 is TGCAGCGCGTTGTGGCCGAGAGGAGTTAATGGCTACACCTTC. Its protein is CSALWPRGVNGYTF.

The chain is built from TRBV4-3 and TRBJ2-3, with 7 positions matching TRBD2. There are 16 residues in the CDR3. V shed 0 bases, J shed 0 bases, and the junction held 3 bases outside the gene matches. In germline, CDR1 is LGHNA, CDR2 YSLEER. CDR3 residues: CASSQDGDYSTDTQYF. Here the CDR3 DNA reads TGCGCCAGCAGCCAAGATGGGGACTACAGCACAGATACGCAGTATTTT.